This is a list of T cell receptor beta chains from one sample in a study of T cells expressing NK-cell markers. TCRdb reprocessed the 5' RACE reads and reports one entry per CDR3 protein, with no DNA. The sample's table shows 450,000 to 600,000 distinct CDR3 sequences. The sequencing sample was made of blood T cells: a sorted CD56 or NKG2C T cell subset, CD4+ or CD8+ T cells, or bulk PBMC T cells (not recorded which). All receptors derive from a man younger than 30 in good health. Each CDR3 is given with its conserved first and last residue.

cdr3_length,v_call,j_call,cdr3_aa
15,TRBV7-2,TRBJ2-5,CASSPLAGSMETQYF
16,TRBV10-3,TRBJ2-7,CAISEPTRETAYEQYF
15,TRBV10-3,TRBJ2-3,CAISDQGEGADTQYF
14,TRBV7-6,TRBJ1-4,CASSLEKSGEKLFF
12,TRBV29-1,TRBJ1-2,CSVGREHYGYTF
15,TRBV20-1,TRBJ2-1,CSARDPSGAWNEQFF
15,TRBV12-3/TRBV12-4,TRBJ2-1,CASSPGDRGGNEQFF
14,TRBV12-3/TRBV12-4,TRBJ2-7,CASTTSGRAAEQYF
14,TRBV20-1,TRBJ1-4,CSARRALTNEKLFF
15,TRBV30,TRBJ2-6,CAWSPTGTGANVLTF
15,TRBV12-3/TRBV12-4,TRBJ1-5,CASSLLQGPNQPQHF
14,TRBV3-1,TRBJ2-1,CASRTSGSMNEQFF
16,TRBV20-1,TRBJ2-5,CSARGWRGGYQETQYF
17,TRBV7-8,TRBJ2-4,CASSLLPGQGSKNIQYF
16,TRBV12-3/TRBV12-4,TRBJ2-5,CASSLIQGHGKETQYF
15,TRBV7-3,TRBJ2-2,CASSYLAQGTGELFF
14,TRBV11-2,TRBJ2-5,CASSHRSGAETQYF
14,TRBV9,TRBJ2-7,CASSKSGTPTEQYF
15,TRBV5-1,TRBJ1-1,CASSLGGGVNTEAFF
14,TRBV5-1,TRBJ2-1,CASSFWRLADEQFF
15,TRBV12-3/TRBV12-4,TRBJ1-6,CASSRPGQINSPLHF
16,TRBV5-5,TRBJ2-3,CASSLAGSSSTDTQYF
16,TRBV29-1,TRBJ2-6,CSEGTFRRSGANVLTF
19,TRBV11-1,TRBJ2-3,CASSTTRTSGRARTDTQYF
14,TRBV12-3/TRBV12-4,TRBJ1-6,CASMAGPGASPLHF
13,TRBV5-1,TRBJ1-5,CASSERGPEPQHF
14,TRBV5-5,TRBJ1-1,CASSIREMNTEAFF
13,TRBV3-1,TRBJ2-4,CASSSLTLNIQYF
19,TRBV11-1,TRBJ2-5,CASSSPGLAGGGPQETQYF
14,TRBV2,TRBJ2-3,CASNTGTNSHTQYF
18,TRBV4-3,TRBJ2-2,CASSQERLAGPNTGELFF
16,TRBV5-1,TRBJ2-3,CASSFDGRGGTDTQYF
19,TRBV25-1,TRBJ1-2,CASSGGEDILFFSGDGYTF